Listed below are T cell receptor beta chains from one sample, sequenced in a study of cytomegalovirus exposure and HLA in healthy donors. This table comes from immunoSEQ multiplex PCR, and its TCRdb copy is limited to in-frame clones, with some not included. Here the sample spans approximately 120,000 clones, roughly 80% being singletons. Sequenced input: PBMCs. Receptor source: a woman aged 50 to 60 in good health and CMV-seropositive. The CDR3 runs from the conserved cysteine through the conserved F or W. D genes are given only for firm matches. Not all rows give a size; the values are once, few, many and, for expanded clones, a class.

clone size: NA
V gene: TRBV5-4
D gene: TRBD2
J gene: TRBJ2-1
CDR3 protein: CASSTGTSGYNEQFF
CDR3 DNA: TGTGCCAGCAGTACCGGGACTAGCGGCTACAATGAGCAGTTCTTC

clone size: NA
V gene: TRBV5-4
D gene: TRBD2
J gene: TRBJ2-5
CDR3 protein: CASSFGRDQETQYF
CDR3 DNA: TGTGCCAGCAGCTTCGGGAGGGATCAAGAGACCCAGTACTTC

clone size: NA
V gene: TRBV11-2
D gene: NA
J gene: TRBJ1-1
CDR3 protein: CASSFRPFNTEAFF
CDR3 DNA: TGTGCCAGCAGCTTCAGGCCTTTCAACACTGAAGCTTTCTTT

clone size: few
V gene: TRBV18
D gene: NA
J gene: TRBJ2-7
CDR3 protein: CASSPQRTLYEQYF
CDR3 DNA: TGTGCCAGCTCACCACAGCGTACCCTCTACGAGCAGTACTTC

clone size: NA
V gene: TRBV4-3
D gene: TRBD2
J gene: TRBJ2-7
CDR3 protein: CASSQRLAGSYEQYF
CDR3 DNA: TGCGCCAGCAGCCAACGACTAGCGGGATCCTACGAGCAGTACTTC

clone size: NA
V gene: TRBV2
D gene: NA
J gene: TRBJ1-2
CDR3 protein: CASSAGGPLNYGYTF
CDR3 DNA: TGTGCCAGCAGTGCGGGGGGTCCCCTTAACTATGGCTACACCTTC

clone size: NA
V gene: TRBV9
D gene: NA
J gene: TRBJ2-2
CDR3 protein: CASSVGGRNTGELFF
CDR3 DNA: TGTGCCAGCAGCGTAGGTGGGAGAAACACCGGGGAGCTGTTTTTT

clone size: NA
V gene: TRBV4-2
D gene: TRBD2
J gene: TRBJ2-3
CDR3 protein: CASSQAGAGGLTDTQYF
CDR3 DNA: TGTGCCAGCAGCCAAGCGGGGGCGGGGGGGCTGACGGATACGCAGTATTTT

clone size: NA
V gene: TRBV7-9
D gene: TRBD1
J gene: TRBJ1-2
CDR3 protein: CASSYSGTGDGYTF
CDR3 DNA: TGTGCCAGCAGCTACTCCGGGACAGGGGATGGCTACACCTTC

clone size: NA
V gene: TRBV18
D gene: NA
J gene: TRBJ2-7
CDR3 protein: CASSPQAGRTGEQYF
CDR3 DNA: TGTGCCAGCTCACCACAGGCAGGCCGAACGGGAGAGCAGTACTTC

clone size: NA
V gene: TRBV10-3
D gene: NA
J gene: TRBJ2-2
CDR3 protein: CAIRPENTGELFF
CDR3 DNA: TGTGCCATCAGACCAGAAAACACCGGGGAGCTGTTTTTT

clone size: NA
V gene: TRBV6-1
D gene: TRBD1
J gene: TRBJ1-1
CDR3 protein: CASSEGQGRAEAFF
CDR3 DNA: TGTGCCAGCAGTGAGGGACAGGGTCGAGCTGAAGCTTTCTTT

clone size: NA
V gene: TRBV6-6
D gene: NA
J gene: TRBJ1-5
CDR3 protein: CASSGEGSNQPQHF
CDR3 DNA: TGTGCCAGCAGCGGGGAGGGTAGCAATCAGCCCCAGCATTTT

clone size: NA
V gene: TRBV4-1
D gene: NA
J gene: TRBJ2-7
CDR3 protein: CASSPRDTSYEQYF
CDR3 DNA: TGCGCCAGCAGCCCCAGGGACACGAGCTACGAGCAGTACTTC

clone size: once
V gene: TRBV18
D gene: TRBD1
J gene: TRBJ2-6
CDR3 protein: CASSPVSYGQGASGANVLTF
CDR3 DNA: TGTGCCAGCTCACCGGTGAGCTACGGACAGGGGGCGTCTGGGGCCAACGTCCTGACTTTC

clone size: NA
V gene: TRBV7-9
D gene: NA
J gene: TRBJ1-4
CDR3 protein: CSSSPYATNEKLFF
CDR3 DNA: TGTTCCAGCAGCCCTTATGCAACTAATGAAAAACTGTTTTTT

clone size: NA
V gene: TRBV6-5
D gene: NA
J gene: TRBJ1-2
CDR3 protein: CASIAPDSYGYTF
CDR3 DNA: TGTGCCAGCATTGCCCCGGACAGCTATGGCTACACCTTC

clone size: NA
V gene: TRBV2
D gene: TRBD2
J gene: TRBJ2-2
CDR3 protein: CASTGGTSVTGELFF
CDR3 DNA: TGTGCCAGCACTGGGGGGACTAGCGTTACCGGGGAGCTGTTTTTT

clone size: once
V gene: TRBV19
D gene: TRBD1
J gene: TRBJ2-7
CDR3 protein: CASSWDSSYEQYF
CDR3 DNA: TGTGCCAGTAGTTGGGACAGCTCCTACGAGCAGTACTTC

clone size: NA
V gene: TRBV6-5
D gene: TRBD1
J gene: TRBJ1-2
CDR3 protein: CASSPGQAYYGYTF
CDR3 DNA: TGTGCCAGCAGTCCCGGACAGGCTTACTATGGCTACACCTTC

clone size: once
V gene: TRBV25-1
D gene: NA
J gene: TRBJ1-2
CDR3 protein: CASSDRVSYTF
CDR3 DNA: TGTGCCAGCAGTGACAGGGTTAGCTACACCTTC

clone size: once
V gene: TRBV4-2
D gene: NA
J gene: TRBJ1-5
CDR3 protein: CASSEQGGRGGQPQHF
CDR3 DNA: TGTGCCAGCAGCGAACAGGGTGGCAGGGGCGGTCAGCCCCAGCATTTT

clone size: once
V gene: TRBV5-4
D gene: TRBD1
J gene: TRBJ2-2
CDR3 protein: CASSPRGQGDTGELFF
CDR3 DNA: TGTGCCAGCAGCCCCAGGGGACAGGGGGACACCGGGGAGCTGTTTTTT

clone size: NA
V gene: TRBV6-1
D gene: NA
J gene: TRBJ2-7
CDR3 protein: CASRKASYEQYF
CDR3 DNA: TGTGCCAGCAGGAAAGCCTCCTACGAGCAGTACTTC

clone size: once
V gene: TRBV5-1
D gene: TRBD2
J gene: TRBJ2-3
CDR3 protein: CASSLGAIAGSTDTQYF
CDR3 DNA: TGCGCCAGCAGCTTGGGGGCGATAGCGGGTAGCACAGATACGCAGTATTTT

clone size: NA
V gene: TRBV4-3
D gene: NA
J gene: TRBJ1-2
CDR3 protein: CASSQESGYGYTF
CDR3 DNA: TGCGCCAGCAGCCAGGAGTCGGGCTATGGCTACACCTTC

clone size: NA
V gene: TRBV6-6
D gene: NA
J gene: TRBJ2-7
CDR3 protein: CASSYQGMGEQYF
CDR3 DNA: TGTGCCAGCAGTTACCAGGGTATGGGCGAGCAGTACTTC

clone size: NA
V gene: TRBV7-9
D gene: NA
J gene: TRBJ1-1
CDR3 protein: CASSQGPPGAEAFF
CDR3 DNA: TGTGCCAGCAGCCAGGGACCCCCGGGGGCTGAAGCTTTCTTT

clone size: NA
V gene: TRBV27
D gene: NA
J gene: TRBJ2-7
CDR3 protein: CASSPGLGGGEQYF
CDR3 DNA: TGTGCCAGCAGCCCCGGACTGGGAGGAGGCGAGCAGTACTTC

clone size: NA
V gene: TRBV29-1
D gene: NA
J gene: TRBJ1-1
CDR3 protein: CSVGGGRMNTEAFF
CDR3 DNA: TGCAGCGTTGGAGGAGGGAGGATGAACACTGAAGCTTTCTTT

clone size: NA
V gene: TRBV7-9
D gene: TRBD1
J gene: TRBJ1-2
CDR3 protein: CSSSLPAPGQGIYGYTF
CDR3 DNA: TGTTCCAGCAGCTTACCTGCCCCGGGACAGGGGATCTATGGCTACACCTTC

clone size: NA
V gene: TRBV6-1
D gene: NA
J gene: TRBJ2-3
CDR3 protein: CASREGASTDTQYF
CDR3 DNA: TGTGCCAGCAGGGAGGGGGCTAGCACAGATACGCAGTATTTT

clone size: NA
V gene: TRBV7-9
D gene: NA
J gene: TRBJ2-5
CDR3 protein: CSSSLGGGQETQYF
CDR3 DNA: TGTTCCAGCAGCTTAGGAGGGGGCCAAGAGACCCAGTACTTC

clone size: NA
V gene: TRBV4-1
D gene: NA
J gene: TRBJ1-3
CDR3 protein: CASSQERVKSSGNTIYF
CDR3 DNA: TGCGCCAGCAGCCAAGAACGAGTGAAGAGCTCTGGAAACACCATATATTTT

clone size: NA
V gene: TRBV7-2
D gene: NA
J gene: TRBJ2-7
CDR3 protein: CASSSLQGGGQYF
CDR3 DNA: TGTGCCAGCAGCTCCCTACAGGGCGGAGGGCAGTACTTC

clone size: NA
V gene: TRBV7-9
D gene: TRBD1
J gene: TRBJ1-2
CDR3 protein: CASSLTARGTGYGYTF
CDR3 DNA: TGTGCCAGCAGCTTAACAGCGCGTGGGACAGGTTATGGCTACACCTTC

clone size: once
V gene: TRBV7-8
D gene: NA
J gene: TRBJ1-1
CDR3 protein: CASSFRWTEAFF
CDR3 DNA: TGTGCCAGCAGCTTTAGATGGACTGAAGCTTTCTTT

clone size: NA
V gene: TRBV6-5
D gene: TRBD1
J gene: TRBJ2-7
CDR3 protein: CASTTIRDSYEQYF
CDR3 DNA: TGTGCCAGCACTACCATCCGGGACAGCTACGAGCAGTACTTC

clone size: NA
V gene: TRBV29-1
D gene: NA
J gene: TRBJ2-3
CDR3 protein: CSVEQNTDTQYF
CDR3 DNA: TGCAGCGTTGAGCAGAACACAGATACGCAGTATTTT

clone size: NA
V gene: TRBV29-1
D gene: NA
J gene: TRBJ2-3
CDR3 protein: CSVVDAQSPDTQYF
CDR3 DNA: TGCAGCGTTGTAGATGCCCAGTCCCCGGATACGCAGTATTTT